The present entry profiles one T cell receptor (beta chain) with its context. The antigen is not known. This sample is part of a study of cytomegalovirus exposure and HLA in healthy donors. Study-wide results and limits: Associated with cytomegalovirus, according to the listing, were 150 to 200 TCR beta chains.

The CDR3 length is 15 residues. V gave up 3 bases and J gave up 4 bases, with 12 bases separating them. Germline V gene lookup returns CDR1 SGHAT and CDR2 FQNNGV. The assay was immunoSEQ multiplex PCR, and TCRdb's table has in-frame clones only and misses some. The sample lists 130,000 or so clones, roughly 87% occurring once. Sample: PBMCs. This receptor was obtained from a woman aged 18-29 years in good health and CMV-seropositive. The rearrangement uses TRBV11-2 and TRBJ2-2; D perhaps matches TRBD1 (5 bases). In DNA, the CDR3 is TGTGCCAGCAGCTTGGGGCACCTTACCACCGGGGAGCTGTTTTTT. Amino acid sequence: CASSLGHLTTGELFF.